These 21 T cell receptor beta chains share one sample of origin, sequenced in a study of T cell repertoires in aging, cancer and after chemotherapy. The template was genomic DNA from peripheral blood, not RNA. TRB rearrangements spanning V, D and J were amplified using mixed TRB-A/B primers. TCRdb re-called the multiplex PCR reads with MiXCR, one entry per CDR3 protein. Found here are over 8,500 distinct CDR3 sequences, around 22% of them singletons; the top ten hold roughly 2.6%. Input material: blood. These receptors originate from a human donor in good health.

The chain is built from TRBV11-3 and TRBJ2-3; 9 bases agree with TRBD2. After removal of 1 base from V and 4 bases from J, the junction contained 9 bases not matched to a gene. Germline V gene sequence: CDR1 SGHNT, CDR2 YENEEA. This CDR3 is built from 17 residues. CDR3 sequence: CASSLGLAGTSADTQYF. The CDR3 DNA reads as TGTGCCAGCAGCTTAGGGCTAGCGGGGACCAGCGCAGATACGCAGTATTTT. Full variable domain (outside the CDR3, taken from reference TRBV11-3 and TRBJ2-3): EAGVVQSPRYKIIEKKQPVAFWCNPISGHNTLYWYLQNLGQGPELLIRYENEEAVDDSQLPKDRFSAERLKGVDSTLKIQPAELGDSAVYLCASSLGLAGTSADTQYFGPGTRLTVL.

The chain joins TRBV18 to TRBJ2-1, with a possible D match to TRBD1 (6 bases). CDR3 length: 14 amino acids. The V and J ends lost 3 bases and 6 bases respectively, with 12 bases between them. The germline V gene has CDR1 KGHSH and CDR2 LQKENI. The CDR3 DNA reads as TGTGCCAGCTCACCGGGACAAACCCCCAATGAGCAGTTCTTC. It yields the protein CASSPGQTPNEQFF.

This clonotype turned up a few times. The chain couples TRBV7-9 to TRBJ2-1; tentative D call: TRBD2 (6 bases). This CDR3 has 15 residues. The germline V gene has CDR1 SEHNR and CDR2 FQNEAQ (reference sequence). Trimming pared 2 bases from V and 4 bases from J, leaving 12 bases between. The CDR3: CASSLREAPYNEQFF. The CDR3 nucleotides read TGTGCCAGCAGCTTAAGGGAGGCTCCTTACAATGAGCAGTTCTTC.

The DNA of the CDR3 is TGTGCCAGCAGCTTGGTTCCTAGCGGGAGCTACAATGAGCAGTTCTTC. Protein product: CASSLVPSGSYNEQFF. The chain employs TRBV5-4 and TRBJ2-1; 10 bases agree with TRBD2. The CDR3 covers 16 residues. J lost 3 bases, V lost 0 bases, and 3 bases had no gene match. The germline gives CDR1 SGHNT, CDR2 YYREEE (reference sequence).

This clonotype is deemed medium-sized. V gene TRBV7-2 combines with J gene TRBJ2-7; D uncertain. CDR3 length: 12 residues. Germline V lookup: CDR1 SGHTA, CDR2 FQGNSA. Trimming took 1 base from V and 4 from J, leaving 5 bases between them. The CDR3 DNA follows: TGTGCCAGCAGCTTAGTGACGTACGAGCAGTACTTC. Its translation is CASSLVTYEQYF.

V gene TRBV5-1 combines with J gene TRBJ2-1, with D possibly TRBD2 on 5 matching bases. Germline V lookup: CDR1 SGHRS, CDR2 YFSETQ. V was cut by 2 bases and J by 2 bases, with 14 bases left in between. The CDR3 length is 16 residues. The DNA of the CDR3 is TGCGCCAGCAGCTTAAACGGGATGGTCACCTACAATGAGCAGTTCTTC. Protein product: CASSLNGMVTYNEQFF. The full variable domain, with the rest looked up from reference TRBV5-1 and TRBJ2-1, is KAGVTQTPRYLIKTRGQQVTLSCSPISGHRSVSWYQQTPGQGLQFLFEYFSETQRNKGNFPGRFSGRQFSNSRSEMNVSTLELGDSALYLCASSLNGMVTYNEQFFGPGTRLTVL.

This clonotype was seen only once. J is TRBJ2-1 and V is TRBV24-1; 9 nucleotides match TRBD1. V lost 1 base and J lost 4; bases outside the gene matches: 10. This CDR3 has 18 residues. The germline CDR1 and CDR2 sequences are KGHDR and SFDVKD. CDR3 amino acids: CATSDFGCGQGRYNEQFF. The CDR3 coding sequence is TGTGCCACCAGTGATTTCGGTTGCGGACAGGGGAGGTACAATGAGCAGTTCTTC.

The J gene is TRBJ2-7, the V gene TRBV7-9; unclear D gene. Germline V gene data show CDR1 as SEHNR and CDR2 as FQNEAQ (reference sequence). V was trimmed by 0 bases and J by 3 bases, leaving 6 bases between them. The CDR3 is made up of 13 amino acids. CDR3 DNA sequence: TGTGCCAGCAGCTTAGCAGGTGGCTACGAGCAGTACTTC. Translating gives CASSLAGGYEQYF.

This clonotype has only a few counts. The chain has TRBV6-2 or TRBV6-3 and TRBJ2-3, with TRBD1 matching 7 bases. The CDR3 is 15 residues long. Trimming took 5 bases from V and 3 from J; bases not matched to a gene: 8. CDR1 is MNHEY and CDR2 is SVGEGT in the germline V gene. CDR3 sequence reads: CASSPDRVATDTQYF. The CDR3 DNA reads TGTGCCAGCAGTCCCGACAGGGTGGCTACAGATACGCAGTATTTT.

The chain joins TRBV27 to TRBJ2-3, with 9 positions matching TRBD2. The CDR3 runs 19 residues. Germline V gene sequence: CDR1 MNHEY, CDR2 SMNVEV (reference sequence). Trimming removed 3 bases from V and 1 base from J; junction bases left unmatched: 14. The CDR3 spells CASSLETRGTSRRTDTQYF. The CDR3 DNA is TGTGCCAGCAGTTTGGAAACCCGAGGGACTAGCAGACGCACAGATACGCAGTATTTT.

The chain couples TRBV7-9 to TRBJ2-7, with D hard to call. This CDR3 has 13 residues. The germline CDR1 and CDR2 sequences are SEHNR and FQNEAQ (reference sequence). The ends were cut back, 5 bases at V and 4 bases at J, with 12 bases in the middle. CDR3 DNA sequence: TGTGCCAGCAGCCCAGGTACCGTGTACGAGCAGTACTTC. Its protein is CASSPGTVYEQYF.

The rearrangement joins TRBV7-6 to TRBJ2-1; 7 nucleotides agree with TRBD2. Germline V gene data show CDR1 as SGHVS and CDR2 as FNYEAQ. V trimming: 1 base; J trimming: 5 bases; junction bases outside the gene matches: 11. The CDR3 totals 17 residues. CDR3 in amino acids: CASSLGVLRGRDNEQFF. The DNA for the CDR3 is TGTGCCAGCAGCTTAGGAGTCCTCCGCGGGAGAGACAATGAGCAGTTCTTC.

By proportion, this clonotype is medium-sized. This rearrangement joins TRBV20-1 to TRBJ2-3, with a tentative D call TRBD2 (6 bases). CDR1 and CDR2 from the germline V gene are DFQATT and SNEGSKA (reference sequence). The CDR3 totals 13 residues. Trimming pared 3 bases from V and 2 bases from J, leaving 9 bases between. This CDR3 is CSARGGVTDTQYF. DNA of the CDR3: TGCAGTGCTAGGGGCGGGGTCACAGATACGCAGTATTTT.

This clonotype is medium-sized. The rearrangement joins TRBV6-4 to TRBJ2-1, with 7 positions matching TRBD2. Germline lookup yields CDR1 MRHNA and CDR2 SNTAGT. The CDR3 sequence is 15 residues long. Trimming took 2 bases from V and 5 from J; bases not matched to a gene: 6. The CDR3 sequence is CASSDELAGHNEQFF. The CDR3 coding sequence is TGTGCCAGCAGTGACGAGTTAGCGGGTCACAATGAGCAGTTCTTC.

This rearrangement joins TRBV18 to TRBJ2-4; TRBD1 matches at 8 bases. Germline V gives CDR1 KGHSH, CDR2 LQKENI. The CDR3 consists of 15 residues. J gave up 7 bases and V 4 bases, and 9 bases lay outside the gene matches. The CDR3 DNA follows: TGTGCCAGCTCACTGGGCAGGGGGCCCCACAACATTCAGTACTTC. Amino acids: CASSLGRGPHNIQYF.

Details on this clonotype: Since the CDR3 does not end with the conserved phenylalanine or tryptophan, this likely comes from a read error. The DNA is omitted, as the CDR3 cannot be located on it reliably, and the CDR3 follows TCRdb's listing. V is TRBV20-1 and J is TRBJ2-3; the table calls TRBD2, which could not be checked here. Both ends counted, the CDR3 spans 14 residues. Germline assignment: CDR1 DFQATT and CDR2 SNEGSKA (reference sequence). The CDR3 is CSARRTGTSGKSVA.

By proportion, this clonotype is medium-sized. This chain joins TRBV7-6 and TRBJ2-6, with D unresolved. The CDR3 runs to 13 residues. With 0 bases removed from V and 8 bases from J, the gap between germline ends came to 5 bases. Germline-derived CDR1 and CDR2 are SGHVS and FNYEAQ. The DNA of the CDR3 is TGTGCCAGCAGCTTAGCGGGGTCCAACGTCCTGACTTTC. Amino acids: CASSLAGSNVLTF.

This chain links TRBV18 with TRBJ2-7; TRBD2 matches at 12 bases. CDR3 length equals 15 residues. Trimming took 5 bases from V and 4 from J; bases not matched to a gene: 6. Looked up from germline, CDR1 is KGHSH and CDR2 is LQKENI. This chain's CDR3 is CASSFGLAGIYEQYF. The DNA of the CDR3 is TGTGCCAGCTCATTCGGACTAGCGGGAATTTACGAGCAGTACTTC.

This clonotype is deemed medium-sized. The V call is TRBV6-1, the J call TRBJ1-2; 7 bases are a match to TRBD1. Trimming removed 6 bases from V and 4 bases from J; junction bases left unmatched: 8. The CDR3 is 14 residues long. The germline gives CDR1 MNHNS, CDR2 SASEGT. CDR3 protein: CASSDPGGFYGYTF. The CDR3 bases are TGTGCCAGCAGCGATCCAGGGGGGTTCTATGGCTACACCTTC.

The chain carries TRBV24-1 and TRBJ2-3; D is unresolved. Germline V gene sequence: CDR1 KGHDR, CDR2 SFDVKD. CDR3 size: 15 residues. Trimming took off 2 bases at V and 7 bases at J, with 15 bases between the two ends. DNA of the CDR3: TGTGCCACCAGTGATTCCAGGCCCCTCGGAAATACGCAGTATTTT. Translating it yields CATSDSRPLGNTQYF.

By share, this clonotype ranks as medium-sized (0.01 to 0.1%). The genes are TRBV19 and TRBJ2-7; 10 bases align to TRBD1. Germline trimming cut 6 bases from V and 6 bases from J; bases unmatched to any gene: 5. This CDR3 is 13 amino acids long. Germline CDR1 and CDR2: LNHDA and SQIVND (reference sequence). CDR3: CASSPTGGGEQYF. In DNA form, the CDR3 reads TGTGCCAGTAGCCCGACAGGGGGCGGCGAGCAGTACTTC.